This T cell receptor (beta chain) is from a study of shared clonotypes between healthy human individuals. On the study more broadly: Two female and a few male donors aged 18 to 49 were enrolled. Study-level results: A handful of donors held 4.5% to 5% of naive CD4 clonotypes in common.

A note on this clone: Its antigen is as yet unknown.

The data were produced by immunoSEQ multiplex PCR, yet TCRdb's version contains in-frame clones alone and is incomplete. The repertoire holds around 2.3 million clones, with about 94% as singletons. The CDR3 covers 13 residues. From germline, CDR1 is LNHDA and CDR2 SQIVND (reference sequence). Trimming took 6 bases from V and 3 from J, leaving 10 bases between them. The rearrangement uses TRBV19 and TRBJ2-3; D gene unclear. Sequenced input: naive CD4+ T cells sorted from blood. Subset here: CD45RA+ positively selected. The sequence was obtained from a young man in good health. The CDR3 loop is CASSPTGTDTQYF. The DNA for the CDR3 is TGTGCCAGTAGCCCGACTGGGACAGATACGCAGTATTTT.